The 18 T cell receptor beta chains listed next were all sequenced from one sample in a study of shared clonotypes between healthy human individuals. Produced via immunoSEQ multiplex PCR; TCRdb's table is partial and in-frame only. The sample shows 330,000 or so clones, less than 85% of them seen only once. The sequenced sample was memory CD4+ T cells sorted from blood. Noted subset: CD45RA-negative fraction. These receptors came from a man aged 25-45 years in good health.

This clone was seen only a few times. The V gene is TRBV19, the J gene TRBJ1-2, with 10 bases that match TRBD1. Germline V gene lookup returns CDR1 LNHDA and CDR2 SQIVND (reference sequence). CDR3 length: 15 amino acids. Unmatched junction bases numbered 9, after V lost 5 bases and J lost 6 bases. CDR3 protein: CASSPRGQGKNGYTF. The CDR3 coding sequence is TGTGCCAGTAGTCCCCGGGGACAGGGGAAAAATGGCTACACCTTC.

CDR3 loop: CASSLGSWGSGNTIYF. The CDR3 region has the DNA TGCGCCAGCAGCTTGGGGTCATGGGGGTCTGGAAACACCATATATTTT. The V gene is TRBV5-1, the J gene TRBJ1-3; TRBD1 is a possible D gene (5 bases). Deletions cut 0 bases from V and 1 base from J, with 11 bases between. The CDR3 sequence is 16 residues long. CDR1 is SGHRS and CDR2 is YFSETQ in the germline V gene.

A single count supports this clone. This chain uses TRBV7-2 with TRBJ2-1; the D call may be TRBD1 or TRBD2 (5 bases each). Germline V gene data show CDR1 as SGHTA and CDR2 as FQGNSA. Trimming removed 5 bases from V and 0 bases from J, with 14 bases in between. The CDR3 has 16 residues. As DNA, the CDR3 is TGTGCCAGCAGCGCTCATTGGGGGAGCTCCTACAATGAGCAGTTCTTC. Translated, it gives CASSAHWGSSYNEQFF.

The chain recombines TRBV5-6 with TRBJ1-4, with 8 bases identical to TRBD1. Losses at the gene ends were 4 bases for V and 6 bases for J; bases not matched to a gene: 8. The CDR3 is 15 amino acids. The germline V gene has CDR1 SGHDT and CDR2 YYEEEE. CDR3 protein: CASSLVGQGDEKLFF. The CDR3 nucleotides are TGTGCCAGCAGCCTAGTAGGACAGGGAGATGAAAAACTGTTTTTT.

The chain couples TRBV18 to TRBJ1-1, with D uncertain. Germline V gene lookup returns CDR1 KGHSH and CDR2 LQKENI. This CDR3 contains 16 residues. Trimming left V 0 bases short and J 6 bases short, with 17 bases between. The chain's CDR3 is CASSPPGPLITPEAFF. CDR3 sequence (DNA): TGTGCCAGCTCACCACCCGGACCGCTGATTACCCCTGAAGCTTTCTTT.

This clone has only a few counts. CDR3 protein: CASSSSSLISGANVLTF. Here the CDR3 DNA reads TGCGCCAGCAGCTCTTCCAGCCTAATCTCTGGGGCCAACGTCCTGACTTTC. The chain carries TRBV5-1 and TRBJ2-6; D not certain. Trimming cost V 3 bases and J 0 bases, with 13 bases left between them. The V gene's germline CDR1 is SGHRS and CDR2 YFSETQ. The CDR3 sequence is 17 residues long.

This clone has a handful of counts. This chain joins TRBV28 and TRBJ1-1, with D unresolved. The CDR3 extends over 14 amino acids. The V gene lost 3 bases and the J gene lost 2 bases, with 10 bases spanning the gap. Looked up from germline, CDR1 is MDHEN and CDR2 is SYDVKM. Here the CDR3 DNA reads TGTGCCAGCAGTTTCGGACCGAAAAACACTGAAGCTTTCTTT. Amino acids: CASSFGPKNTEAFF.

For the CDR3, the DNA is TGTGCCATCAGCAAGACTAGCGGGAGCCACGAGCAGTACTTC. It codes for CAISKTSGSHEQYF. The rearrangement uses TRBV10-3 and TRBJ2-7; 12 bases are shared with TRBD2. Trimming cost V 6 bases and J 5 bases; bases outside gene matches: 5. Germline V gene lookup returns CDR1 ENHRY and CDR2 SYGVKD. CDR3 size: 14 residues.

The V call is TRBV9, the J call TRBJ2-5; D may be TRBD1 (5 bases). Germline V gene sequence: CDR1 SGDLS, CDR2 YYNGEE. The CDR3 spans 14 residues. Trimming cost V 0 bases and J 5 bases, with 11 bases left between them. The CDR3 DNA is TGTGCCAGCAGCGTAGATTCAGGGCAGGAGACCCAGTACTTC. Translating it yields CASSVDSGQETQYF.

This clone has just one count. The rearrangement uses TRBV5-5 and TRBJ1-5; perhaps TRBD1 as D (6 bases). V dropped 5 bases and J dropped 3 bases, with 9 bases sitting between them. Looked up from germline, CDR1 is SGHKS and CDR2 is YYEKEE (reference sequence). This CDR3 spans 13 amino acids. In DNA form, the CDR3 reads TGTGCCAGCAGTCGGGACACCAATCAGCCCCAGCATTTT. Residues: CASSRDTNQPQHF.

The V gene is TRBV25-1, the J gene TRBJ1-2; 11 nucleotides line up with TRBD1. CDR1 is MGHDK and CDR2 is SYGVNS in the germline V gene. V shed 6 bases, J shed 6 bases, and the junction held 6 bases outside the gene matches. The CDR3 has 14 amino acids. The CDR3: CASSDSGQGDGYTF. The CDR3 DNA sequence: TGTGCCAGCAGCGACTCGGGACAGGGGGATGGCTACACCTTC.

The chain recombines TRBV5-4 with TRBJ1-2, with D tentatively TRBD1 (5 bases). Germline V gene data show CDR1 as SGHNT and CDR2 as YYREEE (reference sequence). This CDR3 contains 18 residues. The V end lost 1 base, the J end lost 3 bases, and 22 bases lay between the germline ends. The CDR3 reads CASSLRRGALGGDYGYTF. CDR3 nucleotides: TGTGCCAGCAGCTTGCGTCGGGGCGCCCTGGGAGGTGACTATGGCTACACCTTC.

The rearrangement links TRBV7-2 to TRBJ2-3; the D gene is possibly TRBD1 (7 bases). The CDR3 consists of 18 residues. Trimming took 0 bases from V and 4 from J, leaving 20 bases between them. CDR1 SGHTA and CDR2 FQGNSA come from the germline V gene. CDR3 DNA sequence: TGTGCCAGCAGCTTAGCCGGTCGTTTGGCAGGGGGGTCAGATACGCAGTATTTT. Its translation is CASSLAGRLAGGSDTQYF.

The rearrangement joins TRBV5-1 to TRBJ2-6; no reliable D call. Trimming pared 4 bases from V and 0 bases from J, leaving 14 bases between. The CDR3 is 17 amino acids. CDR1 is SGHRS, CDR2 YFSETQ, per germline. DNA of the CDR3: TGCGCCAGCAGCCCCGAGGCCTGGAGCTCTGGGGCCAACGTCCTGACTTTC. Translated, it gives CASSPEAWSSGANVLTF.

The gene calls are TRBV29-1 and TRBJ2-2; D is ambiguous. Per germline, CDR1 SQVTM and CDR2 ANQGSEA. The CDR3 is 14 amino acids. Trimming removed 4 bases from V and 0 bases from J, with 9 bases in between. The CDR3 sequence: CSVGSESNTGELFF. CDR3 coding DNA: TGCAGCGTTGGGTCGGAGTCGAACACCGGGGAGCTGTTTTTT.

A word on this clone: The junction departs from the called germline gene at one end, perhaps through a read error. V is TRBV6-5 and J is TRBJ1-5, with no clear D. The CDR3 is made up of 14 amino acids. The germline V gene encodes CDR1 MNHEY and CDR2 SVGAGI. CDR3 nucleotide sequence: TGTGCCAGCAGTAACTCAGGAAGCAATCAGCCCCAGCATTTT. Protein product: CASSNSGSNQPQHF.

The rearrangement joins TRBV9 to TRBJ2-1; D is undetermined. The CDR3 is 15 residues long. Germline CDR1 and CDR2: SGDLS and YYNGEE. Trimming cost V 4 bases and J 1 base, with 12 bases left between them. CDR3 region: CASSPRGASYNEQFF. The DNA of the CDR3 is TGTGCCAGCAGCCCGCGTGGAGCGTCCTACAATGAGCAGTTCTTC.

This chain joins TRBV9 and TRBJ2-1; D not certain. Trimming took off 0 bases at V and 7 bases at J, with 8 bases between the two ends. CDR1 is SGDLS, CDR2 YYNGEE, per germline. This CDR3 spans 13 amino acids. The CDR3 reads CASSVATQNEQFF. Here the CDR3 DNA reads TGTGCCAGCAGCGTAGCTACCCAAAATGAGCAGTTCTTC.